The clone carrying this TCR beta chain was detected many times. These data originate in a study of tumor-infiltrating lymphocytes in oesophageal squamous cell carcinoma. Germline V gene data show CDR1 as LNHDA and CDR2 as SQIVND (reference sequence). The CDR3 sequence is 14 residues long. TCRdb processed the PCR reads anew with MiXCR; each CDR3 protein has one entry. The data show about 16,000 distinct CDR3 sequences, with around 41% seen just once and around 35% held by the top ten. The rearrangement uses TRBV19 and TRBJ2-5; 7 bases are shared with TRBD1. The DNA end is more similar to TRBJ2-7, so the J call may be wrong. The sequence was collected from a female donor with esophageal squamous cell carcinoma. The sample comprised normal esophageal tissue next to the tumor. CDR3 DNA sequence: TGTGCCAGTAGTATGAGTCAAACAGGGGACGAGCAGTACTTC. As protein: CASSMSQTGDEQYF.